This is a list of T cell receptor beta chains from one sample in a study of T cells in Graves' hyperthyroidism and ophthalmopathy. TCRdb called the multiplex PCR reads again in MiXCR, with one record for every CDR3 protein. This sample has hundreds of thousands of distinct CDR3 sequences, with approximately 14% found just once. Material: blood. Source of these receptors: a young woman with Graves' hyperthyroidism. The CDR3 runs from the conserved cysteine through the conserved F or W. Not all rows give a size; the values are once, few, many and, for expanded clones, a class.

V gene: TRBV28
clone size: many
CDR3 protein: CASSPRYYEQYF

V gene: TRBV29-1
clone size: few
CDR3 protein: CSVLNGGYTF

V gene: TRBV15
clone size: few
CDR3 protein: CATSRDQRYEQYF

V gene: TRBV7-2
clone size: many
CDR3 protein: CASSLTSGRLETQYF

V gene: TRBV29-1
clone size: few
CDR3 protein: CSVEDRAPDTQYF

V gene: TRBV15
clone size: -
CDR3 protein: CATSRDITSGRGEQFF

V gene: TRBV20-1
clone size: few
CDR3 protein: CSASSSEQTFTDTQYF

V gene: TRBV7-2
clone size: -
CDR3 protein: CASSGRALSGKSSYEQYF

V gene: TRBV14
clone size: few
CDR3 protein: CASRSAGAGELFF

V gene: TRBV10-3
clone size: -
CDR3 protein: CAISGTGGPTEAFF

V gene: TRBV3-1
clone size: -
CDR3 protein: CASSQLLAADSYNEQFF

V gene: TRBV27
clone size: many
CDR3 protein: CASSPRDGSYEQYF

V gene: TRBV12-3/TRBV12-4
clone size: many
CDR3 protein: CASSGDSSSGNTIYF

V gene: TRBV28
clone size: many
CDR3 protein: CASSPRREAFF

V gene: TRBV2
clone size: many
CDR3 protein: CASGKQGQLNEQFF

V gene: TRBV6-1
clone size: many
CDR3 protein: CASTVTSRAYNEQFF

V gene: TRBV20-1
clone size: few
CDR3 protein: CSAGPTGTDTQYF

V gene: TRBV18
clone size: few
CDR3 protein: CASSPRRDEKLFF

V gene: TRBV6-1
clone size: few
CDR3 protein: CASSEVASGSVKDEQFF

V gene: TRBV28
clone size: -
CDR3 protein: CASSGLLIGETQYF

V gene: TRBV28
clone size: many
CDR3 protein: CASKGGGGDYSYEQYF

V gene: TRBV7-3
clone size: -
CDR3 protein: CASGAGGRYNEQFF

V gene: TRBV28
clone size: many
CDR3 protein: CASSERTGTSMDEQFF

V gene: TRBV2
clone size: -
CDR3 protein: CASRALHRSNQPQHF

V gene: TRBV29-1
clone size: -
CDR3 protein: CSEQTENTEAFF

V gene: TRBV20-1
clone size: many
CDR3 protein: CSARSGANYGYTF

V gene: TRBV20-1
clone size: many
CDR3 protein: CSASGYGNTIYF

V gene: TRBV15
clone size: -
CDR3 protein: CATSRDRGPNQPQHF